This section outlines one TCR beta chain sequence together with its context. Its antigen is unknown. The donors were part of the validation cohort of 120 subjects. That cohort was separate from the first cohort, which comprised fewer than 800 subjects. The data originate from a study of cytomegalovirus exposure and HLA in healthy donors. Study outcomes and limitations: Cytomegalovirus association was listed for about 170 TCR beta chains. A few of the chains that were CMV-associated were confirmed in vitro to be specific for CMV antigens.

Repertoires were generated with immunoSEQ multiplex PCR, while TCRdb's copy carries only in-frame clones and drops some. The data hold around 250,000 clones, with 90% observed a single time. The CDR3 has 13 residues. V lost 4 bases and J 1 base, leaving 9 bases between the germline ends. Per the germline V gene, CDR1 is SGHRS and CDR2 is YFSETQ. Sequencing used PBMCs. The genes are TRBV5-1 and TRBJ2-7; TRBD1 is a possible D gene (6 bases). This TCR came from a woman in her twenties or thirties in good health and CMV-seronegative. The CDR3 DNA reads TGCGCCAGCAGCACTGGACAGTCCTACGAGCAGTACTTC. Translating gives CASSTGQSYEQYF.